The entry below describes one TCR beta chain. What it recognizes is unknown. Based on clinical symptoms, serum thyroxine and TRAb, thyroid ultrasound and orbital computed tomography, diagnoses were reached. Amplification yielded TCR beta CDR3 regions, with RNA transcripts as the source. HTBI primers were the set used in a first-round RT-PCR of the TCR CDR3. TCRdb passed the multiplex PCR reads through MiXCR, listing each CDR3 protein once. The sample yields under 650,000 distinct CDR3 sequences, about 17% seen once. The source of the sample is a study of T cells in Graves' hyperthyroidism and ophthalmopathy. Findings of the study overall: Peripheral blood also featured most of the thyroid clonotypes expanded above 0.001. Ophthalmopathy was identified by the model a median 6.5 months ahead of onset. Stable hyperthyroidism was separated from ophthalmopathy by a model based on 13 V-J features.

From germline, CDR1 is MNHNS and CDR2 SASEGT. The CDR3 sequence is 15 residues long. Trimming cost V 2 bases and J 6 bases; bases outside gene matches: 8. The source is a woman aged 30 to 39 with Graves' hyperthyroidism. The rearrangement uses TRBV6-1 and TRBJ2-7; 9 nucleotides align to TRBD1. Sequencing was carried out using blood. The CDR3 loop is CASSEFPGQGREQYF. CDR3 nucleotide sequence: TGTGCCAGCAGTGAATTCCCGGGACAGGGTCGCGAGCAGTACTTC.